One T cell receptor (beta chain) is described in this entry. Its antigen is unknown. This sample is drawn from a study of beta chain features in type 1 diabetes. Study findings and constraints: For patients, the naive, central memory and Treg TCRB repertoires appeared more alike than for healthy donors.

cDNA synthesis used the whole RNA isolate, giving expressed TCRB sequences. Naive, central memory and regulatory T cell samples produced a mean of approximately 3.6 million reads. Sequenced by immunoSEQ multiplex PCR; TCRdb stores in-frame clones only, minus some. The sample has roughly 250,000 clones, over 8.5% seen once. Populations obtained by sorting all exceeded 98% purity. Trimming took off 1 base at V and 6 bases at J, with 8 bases between the two ends. This CDR3 comprises 13 residues. Looked up from germline, CDR1 is SEHNR and CDR2 is FQNEAQ (reference sequence). Sequenced sample: naive CD4+ T cells from blood. The TCR was taken from a young woman in good health. The rearrangement uses TRBV7-9 and TRBJ2-3; weak D call: TRBD1 (6 bases). The CDR3 here is CASSLEQGDTQYF. The DNA of the CDR3 is TGTGCCAGCAGCTTAGAACAGGGTGATACGCAGTATTTT. Based on the CDR3 plus reference TRBV7-9 and TRBJ2-3, the full variable domain is DTGVSQNPRHKITKRGQNVTFRCDPISEHNRLYWYRQTLGQGPEFLTYFQNEAQLEKSRLLSDRFSAERPKGSFSTLEIQRTEQGDSAMYLCASSLEQGDTQYFGPGTRLTVL.